These 11 T cell receptor beta chains were all obtained from the same sample, sequenced in a study of cytomegalovirus exposure and HLA in healthy donors. TCRdb's copy holds only in-frame clones and misses some; the assay was immunoSEQ multiplex PCR. Among 100,000 to 130,000 clones listed, under 85% were seen once. Source material: PBMCs. The receptor set was obtained from a woman between 18 and 30 years old in good health and CMV-seronegative.

J is TRBJ1-5 and V is TRBV2, with D unclear. The CDR3 runs to 15 residues. Trimming left V 4 bases short and J 4 bases short, with 14 bases between. Germline CDR1 reads SNHLY; CDR2 reads FYNNEI. CDR3 bases: TGTGCCAGCAGTGGCTGGGTGGGGAGAAATCAGCCCCAGCATTTT. Amino acids: CASSGWVGRNQPQHF. Full variable domain (outside the CDR3, taken from reference TRBV2 and TRBJ1-5): EPEVTQTPSHQVTQMGQEVILRCVPISNHLYFYWYRQILGQKVEFLVSFYNNEISEKSEIFDDQFSVERPDGSNFTLKIRSTKLEDSAMYFCASSGWVGRNQPQHFGDGTRLSIL.

This clone was seen a handful of times. The rearrangement links TRBV30 to TRBJ1-1, with TRBD1 matching over 8 bases. Losses at the gene ends were 4 bases for V and 4 bases for J; bases not matched to a gene: 5. Per germline, CDR1 GTSNPN and CDR2 SVGIG (reference sequence). The CDR3 is 13 amino acids. DNA for the CDR3: TGTGCCTGGAAGAGGGACAGGTTCACTGAAGCTTTCTTT. Amino acids: CAWKRDRFTEAFF. Full variable domain (outside the CDR3, taken from reference TRBV30 and TRBJ1-1): SQTIHQWPATLVQPVGSPLSLECTVEGTSNPNLYWYRQAAGRGLQLLFYSVGIGQISSEVPQNLSASRPQDRQFILSSKKLLLSDSGFYLCAWKRDRFTEAFFGQGTRLTVV.

This chain joins TRBV7-2 and TRBJ1-2; TRBD1 matches at 7 bases. V lost 4 bases and J lost 1; bases outside the gene matches: 3. The CDR3 runs 14 residues. CDR1 is SGHTA, CDR2 FQGNSA, per germline. As DNA, the CDR3 is TGTGCCAGCAGCTCAAGACAGGGTAACTATGGCTACACCTTC. This sequence encodes CASSSRQGNYGYTF.

The gene calls are TRBV7-2 and TRBJ1-4, with TRBD1 matching 8 bases. This CDR3 spans 14 amino acids. J gave up 7 bases and V 5 bases, and 6 bases lay outside the gene matches. Per the germline V gene, CDR1 is SGHTA and CDR2 is FQGNSA. In DNA form, the CDR3 reads TGTGCCAGCAGCCATAGGACAGGGCTTGAAAAACTGTTTTTT. Encoded protein: CASSHRTGLEKLFF.

The chain recombines TRBV6-5 with TRBJ2-3, with 10 positions matching TRBD2. Germline V CDR1 and CDR2: MNHEY, SVGAGI. Unmatched junction bases numbered 3, after V lost 4 bases and J lost 2 bases. This CDR3 has 15 amino acids. CDR3 residues: CASSLAGGITDTQYF. DNA of the CDR3: TGTGCCAGCAGTTTAGCGGGGGGAATCACAGATACGCAGTATTTT.

The chain has TRBV6-1 and TRBJ2-7, with 8 bases matching TRBD1. The germline CDR1 and CDR2 sequences are MNHNS and SASEGT. V was clipped by 3 bases and J by 3 bases; unmatched bases: 13. CDR3 length: 17 amino acids. The DNA for the CDR3 is TGTGCCAGCAGTGAGCCTTCAGCCCGACAGGGGCTCTACGAGCAGTACTTC. It encodes CASSEPSARQGLYEQYF.

V and J are TRBV7-9 and TRBJ2-3, with TRBD2 identical over 10 bases. The CDR3 totals 19 residues. The junction had 18 bases not matched to a gene; V was cut back by 5 bases and J by 4 bases. The germline V gene encodes CDR1 SEHNR and CDR2 FQNEAQ (reference sequence). CDR3 DNA: TGTGCCAGCAGCGCATACGACCCACTAGCGGGGCCGCCTGCAGATACGCAGTATTTT. Translated: CASSAYDPLAGPPADTQYF.

The rearrangement joins TRBV19 to TRBJ1-1; TRBD1 matches at 8 bases. V shed 6 bases and J 4 bases; nucleotides not matched to a gene: 4. From germline, CDR1 is LNHDA and CDR2 SQIVND (reference sequence). The CDR3 is 13 residues long. CDR3 DNA sequence: TGTGCCAGTAGAGACAGGGGATCCACTGAAGCTTTCTTT. Protein sequence: CASRDRGSTEAFF.

The chain carries TRBV5-1 and TRBJ1-1; 7 bases are shared with TRBD1. The germline V gene has CDR1 SGHRS and CDR2 YFSETQ. V gave up 4 bases and J gave up 4 bases; unmatched junction bases: 10. The CDR3 length is 15 residues. The CDR3 spells CASSDPQGLGTEAFF. The DNA of the CDR3 is TGCGCCAGCAGCGACCCACAGGGGTTGGGCACTGAAGCTTTCTTT. Using reference TRBV5-1 and TRBJ1-1 for the parts outside the CDR3, the full variable domain is KAGVTQTPRYLIKTRGQQVTLSCSPISGHRSVSWYQQTPGQGLQFLFEYFSETQRNKGNFPGRFSGRQFSNSRSEMNVSTLELGDSALYLCASSDPQGLGTEAFFGQGTRLTVV.

CDR3 protein: CATSRARQGGGYGYTF. CDR3 bases: TGTGCCACCAGCAGAGCGAGACAGGGGGGAGGTTATGGCTACACCTTC. V and J are TRBV15 and TRBJ1-2, with 9 bases identical to TRBD1. The length of the CDR3 is 16 residues. The V segment lost 1 base and the J segment 5 bases; nucleotides outside the gene matches: 8. The germline V gene has CDR1 LNHNV and CDR2 YYDKDF (reference sequence).

This chain links TRBV5-1 with TRBJ2-1; TRBD1 aligns across 8 bases. The CDR3 sequence is 15 residues long. Trimming at V came to 0 bases and at J to 8 bases, leaving 7 bases not matched to a gene. Germline CDR1 and CDR2: SGHRS and YFSETQ. This CDR3 is CASSLGSGGWDEQFF. The DNA of the CDR3 is TGCGCCAGCAGCTTGGGCTCAGGGGGCTGGGATGAGCAGTTCTTC.